The 24 T cell receptor beta chains below come from one sample, sequenced in a study of T cell repertoires in cytomegalovirus infection. A single record per CDR3 protein comes from TCRdb applying MiXCR to the reads. This table has around 200,000 distinct CDR3 sequences, approximately 17% appearing once. The sequenced sample was CD8+ T cells from PBMCs. The receptor source for this set is a human donor in good health (CMV status not recorded). Some clones in this sample may be carry-over from other donors' samples.

This clonotype was picked up a small number of times. CDR3 coding DNA: TGTGCCAGCAGCGGGCGGCTCGAGCTCTATGGCTACACCTTC. It yields the protein CASSGRLELYGYTF. This rearrangement joins TRBV28 to TRBJ1-2; D not resolved. There are 14 residues in the CDR3. Between the trimmed V and J ends, which lost 6 bases and 4 bases, there was a span of 15 bases. Germline-derived CDR1 and CDR2 are MDHEN and SYDVKM.

This clonotype was seen a handful of times. The J gene is TRBJ2-4, the V gene TRBV9; TRBD2 might be the D (6 bases). The CDR3 covers 17 residues. V was cut by 2 bases and J by 1 base, with 16 bases left in between. CDR1 and CDR2 from the germline V gene are SGDLS and YYNGEE. CDR3 in DNA: TGTGCCAGCAGCGTGGGGAGCCAAGGGACTGCCAAAAACATTCAGTACTTC. It translates to CASSVGSQGTAKNIQYF.

This clonotype was seen a handful of times. J is TRBJ2-7 and V is TRBV28, with D possibly TRBD2 on 5 matching bases. V was trimmed by 8 bases and J by 6 bases, leaving 11 bases between them. Germline values: CDR1 MDHEN, CDR2 SYDVKM. This CDR3 has 11 residues. In nucleotides, the CDR3 is TGTGCCAGCGGAATAGGGAGCGAGCAGTACTTC. It translates to CASGIGSEQYF.

This clonotype has a handful of counts. CDR3 sequence: CASSLTSFSYEQYF. CDR3 sequence (DNA): TGTGCCAGCAGCTTGACAAGTTTCTCCTACGAGCAGTACTTC. The rearrangement links TRBV12-3 or TRBV12-4 to TRBJ2-7; D call uncertain. This CDR3 spans 14 amino acids. The V end lost 6 bases, the J end lost 0 bases, and 12 bases lay between the germline ends.

In DNA, the CDR3 is TGCGCCAGCAGCCAAGATTTAGGGGCGAATTCACCCCTCCACTTT. Its translation is CASSQDLGANSPLHF. The chain has TRBV4-3 and TRBJ1-6, with a weak D call TRBD1 (5 bases). V was cut by 0 bases and J by 7 bases, with 10 bases left in between. This CDR3 spans 15 amino acids. Germline CDR1 LGHNA, CDR2 YSLEER.

A few counts support this clonotype. This chain uses TRBV11-2 with TRBJ2-3; 10 nucleotides match TRBD2. This CDR3 comprises 16 residues. The germline CDR1 and CDR2 sequences are SGHAT and FQNNGV. The V and J ends lost 6 bases and 9 bases, in that order; junction bases with no gene match: 15. CDR3 DNA sequence: TGTGCCAGCAGTTCCCTAGCGGGGGATTTGGCAGGAACGCAGTATTTT. Amino acid sequence: CASSSLAGDLAGTQYF.

This chain uses TRBV7-3 with TRBJ2-7; possibly TRBD2 for D (6 bases). The germline CDR1 and CDR2 sequences are SGHTA and FQGTGA. This CDR3 contains 13 residues. V was pared by 5 bases and J by 5 bases, with 13 bases between. The CDR3 spells CASSPDGGDEQYF. The CDR3 region has the DNA TGTGCCAGCAGCCCAGACGGGGGAGACGAGCAGTACTTC. The whole variable domain, filled in from reference TRBV7-3 and TRBJ2-7, reads GAGVSQTPSNKVTEKGKYVELRCDPISGHTALYWYRQSLGQGPEFLIYFQGTGAADDSGLPNDRFFAVRPEGSVSTLKIQRTERGDSAVYLCASSPDGGDEQYFGPGTRLTVT.

This clonotype was picked up a small number of times. The rearrangement uses TRBV7-2 and TRBJ2-3, with D uncertain. With 3 bases removed from V and 0 bases from J, the gap between germline ends came to 10 bases. Germline values: CDR1 SGHTA, CDR2 FQGNSA. CDR3 length: 15 residues. The CDR3: CASSFGPTSTDTQYF. CDR3 coding DNA: TGTGCCAGCAGCTTTGGGCCGACTAGCACAGATACGCAGTATTTT. The whole variable domain, remainder taken from reference TRBV7-2 and TRBJ2-3, is GAGVSQSPSNKVTEKGKDVELRCDPISGHTALYWYRQSLGQGLEFLIYFQGNSAPDKSGLPSDRFSAERTGGSVSTLTIQRTQQEDSAVYLCASSFGPTSTDTQYFGPGTRLTVL.

This clonotype has a handful of counts. V usage is TRBV2 and J usage is TRBJ1-5, with D uncertain. V was shortened by 6 bases and J by 3 bases, with 3 bases between the two germline ends. The CDR3 is 11 residues long. CDR1 is SNHLY and CDR2 is FYNNEI in the germline V gene. CDR3 in amino acids: CASRDNQPQHF. CDR3 bases: TGTGCCAGCAGGGACAATCAGCCCCAGCATTTT.

This clonotype came up a few times. The rearrangement joins TRBV19 to TRBJ1-4, with a tentative D call TRBD1 (5 bases). The ends were cut back, 2 bases at V and 13 bases at J, with 17 bases in the middle. The CDR3 spans 14 residues. Per germline, CDR1 LNHDA and CDR2 SQIVND (reference sequence). For the CDR3, the DNA is TGTGCCAGTAGTATATCAGGGACCGACGGTAGACTGTTTTTT. Protein product: CASSISGTDGRLFF.

This clonotype was counted only a few times. The chain is built from TRBV4-2 and TRBJ2-7, with D maybe TRBD1 (5 bases). The CDR3 sequence is 15 residues long. Deletions cut 0 bases from V and 5 bases from J, with 14 bases between. Germline CDR1 LGHNA, CDR2 YNFKEQ. The CDR3 protein is CASSQDVGRVDEQYF. Written as DNA, the CDR3 is TGTGCCAGCAGCCAAGACGTGGGCAGGGTGGACGAGCAGTACTTC.

This clonotype showed up just once. This chain connects TRBV6-5 to TRBJ2-7, with TRBD1 matching over 8 bases. CDR3 size: 16 residues. With V trimmed by 4 bases and J by 3 bases, 11 bases remained unmatched. The germline V gene encodes CDR1 MNHEY and CDR2 SVGAGI. The CDR3 sequence is CASSFRDRLGLYEQYF. Written as DNA, the CDR3 is TGTGCCAGCAGTTTCCGGGACAGGCTCGGGCTCTACGAGCAGTACTTC.

Ten or more counts support this clonotype. J is TRBJ1-2 and V is TRBV7-2; TRBD1 matches 12 bases. CDR3 length: 17 residues. V dropped 3 bases and J dropped 6; count of bases not matched to a gene: 11. CDR1 and CDR2 (germline): SGHTA, FQGNSA. For the CDR3, the DNA is TGTGCCAGCAGCTTGCGGGACAGGGGGCTTGAAGTACATGGCTACACCTTC. It encodes CASSLRDRGLEVHGYTF.

This clonotype was detected only a few times. The rearrangement uses TRBV2 and TRBJ2-1; D possibly corresponds to TRBD1 (6 bases). Germline CDR1 is SNHLY and CDR2 is FYNNEI. The CDR3 is made up of 12 amino acids. The CDR3 bases are TGTGCGAACATCGTGGGGGCTGATGAGCAGTTCTTC. Amino acid sequence: CANIVGADEQFF.

This clonotype was seen more than once but under ten times. V and J are TRBV28 and TRBJ2-7; 10 bases match TRBD1. V shed 6 bases, J shed 0 bases, and the junction held 8 bases outside the gene matches. CDR1 and CDR2 (germline): MDHEN, SYDVKM. CDR3 length: 16 amino acids. The CDR3 sequence is CASRVRQGATSYEQYF. Written as DNA, the CDR3 is TGTGCCAGCAGAGTTAGACAGGGGGCTACCTCCTACGAGCAGTACTTC. The variable domain in full, completed from reference TRBV28 and TRBJ2-7, reads DVKVTQSSRYLVKRTGEKVFLECVQDMDHENMFWYRQDPGLGLRLIYFSYDVKMKEKGDIPEGYSVSREKKERFSLILESASTNQTSMYLCASRVRQGATSYEQYFGPGTRLTVT.

The chain carries TRBV6-2 or TRBV6-3 and TRBJ1-1; D call uncertain. Per the germline V gene, CDR1 is MNHEY and CDR2 is SVGEGT. The CDR3 length is 14 residues. The germline V and J ends were trimmed by 7 bases and 0 bases, with 12 bases remaining between them. The CDR3 DNA reads as TGTGCCAGCATCCATGGCGGGATGAACACTGAAGCTTTCTTT. It specifies CASIHGGMNTEAFF.

This clonotype was detected a few times. The chain combines TRBV6-2 or TRBV6-3 with TRBJ1-5; D is undetermined. The CDR3 spans 17 residues. The germline V gene encodes CDR1 MNHEY and CDR2 SVGEGT. The V end lost 6 bases, the J end lost 7 bases, and 25 bases lay between the germline ends. DNA for the CDR3: TGTGCCAGCAGCCCCCGCGTCCCTACGTTCGCGCGACAGCCCCAGCATTTT. Its protein is CASSPRVPTFARQPQHF.

This clonotype was counted a few times. V gene TRBV28 combines with J gene TRBJ2-3, with a tentative D call TRBD2 (5 bases). V was clipped by 7 bases and J by 7 bases, with 21 bases between them. The CDR3 is made up of 15 amino acids. The germline CDR1 and CDR2 sequences are MDHEN and SYDVKM. In DNA form, the CDR3 reads TGTGCCAGCACCTTCAATCGGGGTATGAAAAATACGCAGTATTTT. Translation gives CASTFNRGMKNTQYF.

V usage is TRBV7-6 and J usage is TRBJ1-2; 9 bases map to TRBD1. The V and J ends lost 5 bases and 3 bases, in that order; junction bases with no gene match: 7. In germline, CDR1 is SGHVS, CDR2 FNYEAQ. This CDR3 spans 15 amino acids. The DNA for the CDR3 is TGTGCCAGCAGCAAAGGGACAGGGTGGGACTATGGCTACACCTTC. As protein: CASSKGTGWDYGYTF.

This chain joins TRBV2 and TRBJ1-5; D gene ambiguous. This CDR3 has 15 amino acids. Germline V gene lookup returns CDR1 SNHLY and CDR2 FYNNEI. The V gene lost 2 bases and the J gene lost 2 bases, with 10 bases spanning the gap. CDR3 region: CASSEWDFGNQPQHF. The CDR3 DNA sequence: TGTGCCAGCAGTGAATGGGATTTCGGCAATCAGCCCCAGCATTTT.

In its sample, this clonotype was seen a few times. The chain uses TRBV20-1 and TRBJ1-1; D call uncertain. This CDR3 region has 13 residues. The germline CDR1 and CDR2 sequences are DFQATT and SNEGSKA (reference sequence). Trimming cost V 2 bases and J 0 bases, with 7 bases left between them. In nucleotides, the CDR3 is TGCAGTGCTAGACAAAGAATGAACACTGAAGCTTTCTTT. Protein: CSARQRMNTEAFF.

Turning to this clonotype: The junction does not match germline at one end; this may be a read error. The CDR3 region has the DNA TGTGACAGCAGTTACGTAAAACGCTACGAGCAGTACTTC. The encoded protein is CDSSYVKRYEQYF. This rearrangement joins TRBV6-2 or TRBV6-3 to TRBJ2-7, with D unresolved. Looked up from germline, CDR1 is MNHEY and CDR2 is SVGEGT. The CDR3 loop spans 13 amino acids.

This chain links TRBV15 with TRBJ2-1; the D gene could be TRBD1 or TRBD2 (6 bases each). V was trimmed by 2 bases and J by 5 bases, leaving 16 bases between them. CDR1 is LNHNV, CDR2 YYDKDF, per germline (reference sequence). This CDR3 contains 16 residues. The CDR3 region has the DNA TGTGCCACCAGCAGATACAGGGAGGTCGGAGACAATGAGCAGTTCTTC. This encodes CATSRYREVGDNEQFF. Variable domain in full (rest from reference TRBV15 and TRBJ2-1): DAMVIQNPRYQVTQFGKPVTLSCSQTLNHNVMYWYQQKSSQAPKLLFHYYDKDFNNEADTPDNFQSRRPNTSFCFLDIRSPGLGDTAMYLCATSRYREVGDNEQFFGPGTRLTVL.

The chain carries TRBV27 and TRBJ1-1; 7 nucleotides line up with TRBD1. The CDR3 loop spans 17 amino acids. Germline lookup yields CDR1 MNHEY and CDR2 SMNVEV (reference sequence). The junction had 15 bases not matched to a gene; V was cut back by 8 bases and J by 0 bases. The CDR3 DNA reads TGTGCCAGCTCCCCAGGTTCAGGGGGATACATGAACACTGAAGCTTTCTTT. Its translation: CASSPGSGGYMNTEAFF.